This entry lists 14 T cell receptor beta chains sequenced from one sample in a study of CD8 T cells in acute hepatitis C reinfection. Profiled with immunoSEQ multiplex PCR; TCRdb holds only in-frame clones, not every one. The sample includes 30,000 to 45,000 clones, 75% to 90% of them seen just once. The time point was: naive CD8 control sorted from an acute-time-point sample. Material for sequencing was naive CD8+ T cells from PBMCs. The receptors shown here come from a woman between 18 and 30 years old who spontaneously cleared hepatitis C infection.

The rearrangement links TRBV14 to TRBJ1-3; D is uncertain. Trimming took 1 base from V and 2 from J, leaving 12 bases between them. Germline assignment: CDR1 SGHDN and CDR2 FVKESK. The CDR3 has 16 amino acids. The CDR3 protein is CASSQGTWRTGNTIYF. The CDR3 DNA reads as TGTGCCAGCAGCCAAGGGACTTGGCGGACTGGAAACACCATATATTTT.

J is TRBJ2-5 and V is TRBV5-1, with D hard to call. In germline, CDR1 is SGHRS, CDR2 YFSETQ. Trimming pared 2 bases from V and 5 bases from J, leaving 13 bases between. The CDR3 runs to 14 residues. The CDR3 sequence: CASSFTGAQETQYF. CDR3 bases: TGCGCCAGCAGCTTTACGGGTGCCCAGGAGACCCAGTACTTC.

The J gene is TRBJ2-7, the V gene TRBV6-5; no reliable D call. The germline CDR1 and CDR2 sequences are MNHEY and SVGAGI. V was shortened by 8 bases and J by 4 bases, with 9 bases between the two germline ends. This CDR3 has 11 residues. The CDR3 loop is CASSLGYEQYF. The CDR3 bases are TGTGCCAGCTCCCTGGGGTACGAGCAGTACTTC.

The chain carries TRBV5-1 and TRBJ2-6, with 7 bases aligning to TRBD2. Germline V gene lookup returns CDR1 SGHRS and CDR2 YFSETQ. The V gene end was trimmed by 0 bases and the J gene end by 3 bases; junction bases not matched to a gene: 3. The CDR3 length is 16 residues. Here the CDR3 DNA reads TGCGCCAGCAGCTTGGCCGGGGGGTTTGGGGCCAACGTCCTGACTTTC. Its protein is CASSLAGGFGANVLTF.

CDR3 protein: CASSPSNRGGYGYTF. CDR3 bases: TGTGCCAGCAGCCCGTCCAACAGGGGCGGCTATGGCTACACCTTC. This chain links TRBV7-9 with TRBJ1-2, with TRBD1 matching over 7 bases. The CDR3 extends over 15 amino acids. The junction had 10 bases not matched to a gene; V was cut back by 5 bases and J by 4 bases. Germline V lookup: CDR1 SEHNR, CDR2 FQNEAQ (reference sequence). Supplemented by reference TRBV7-9 and TRBJ1-2, the full variable domain reads DTGVSQNPRHKITKRGQNVTFRCDPISEHNRLYWYRQTLGQGPEFLTYFQNEAQLEKSRLLSDRFSAERPKGSFSTLEIQRTEQGDSAMYLCASSPSNRGGYGYTFGSGTRLTVV.

This clone came up once. The rearrangement uses TRBV7-9 and TRBJ1-3; D perhaps matches TRBD1 (6 bases). Germline V lookup: CDR1 SEHNR, CDR2 FQNEAQ (reference sequence). CDR3 length: 16 amino acids. Trimming took off 3 bases at V and 4 bases at J, with 16 bases between the two ends. The CDR3 loop is CASSFSLGGDGNTIYF. The CDR3 DNA sequence: TGTGCCAGCAGCTTTAGTTTGGGGGGCGACGGAAACACCATATATTTT.

The V and J genes are TRBV15 and TRBJ2-3; D may match TRBD1 or TRBD2 (5 bases each). The length of the CDR3 is 16 residues. V was shortened by 4 bases and J by 1 base, with 15 bases between the two germline ends. The germline V gene encodes CDR1 LNHNV and CDR2 YYDKDF (reference sequence). The DNA for the CDR3 is TGTGCCACCAGCACTGCCGGGACCCAGGGCACAGATACGCAGTATTTT. Translation gives CATSTAGTQGTDTQYF.

J is TRBJ2-7 and V is TRBV15, with no clear D. Trimming pared 1 base from V and 3 bases from J, leaving 10 bases between. CDR3 length: 14 residues. Germline-derived CDR1 and CDR2 are LNHNV and YYDKDF (reference sequence). The CDR3, as DNA: TGTGCCACCAGCAGAGCCGCCCTGGGCTACGAGCAGTACTTC. It encodes CATSRAALGYEQYF.

The chain recombines TRBV27 with TRBJ2-7; D may be TRBD2 (5 bases). Germline loops: CDR1 MNHEY, CDR2 SMNVEV (reference sequence). The CDR3 covers 12 residues. V lost 5 bases and J 6 bases, leaving 11 bases between the germline ends. DNA of the CDR3: TGTGCCAGCAGTGAGCAGGCGGGCGAGCAGTACTTC. This gives the protein CASSEQAGEQYF.

V gene TRBV27 combines with J gene TRBJ1-1; D remains unclear. CDR3 length: 15 amino acids. V lost 4 bases, J lost 1 base, and 13 bases lay in between. Germline lookup yields CDR1 MNHEY and CDR2 SMNVEV (reference sequence). The CDR3 sequence: CASSSRGRGNTEAFF. For the CDR3, the DNA is TGTGCCAGCAGTTCTCGAGGGCGTGGGAACACTGAAGCTTTCTTT.

The V call is TRBV28, the J call TRBJ2-7; D might be TRBD1 or TRBD2, each matching 5 bases. Germline values: CDR1 MDHEN, CDR2 SYDVKM. Between the trimmed V and J ends, which lost 6 bases and 2 bases, there was a span of 14 bases. The CDR3 length is 14 residues. Here the CDR3 DNA reads TGTGCCAGCAGCCTCCGGGACGGAACCTACGAGCAGTACTTC. Translating gives CASSLRDGTYEQYF.

The chain recombines TRBV2 with TRBJ2-3, with 8 bases fitting TRBD2. The J segment lost 2 bases and the V segment lost 7 bases, leaving 8 bases of the junction unmatched. Germline lookup yields CDR1 SNHLY and CDR2 FYNNEI. The CDR3 extends over 15 amino acids. CDR3 region: CASMDPGGVTDTQYF. The CDR3 nucleotides are TGTGCCAGCATGGATCCGGGGGGGGTCACAGATACGCAGTATTTT. Drawing the rest from reference TRBV2 and TRBJ2-3, the complete variable domain is EPEVTQTPSHQVTQMGQEVILRCVPISNHLYFYWYRQILGQKVEFLVSFYNNEISEKSEIFDDQFSVERPDGSNFTLKIRSTKLEDSAMYFCASMDPGGVTDTQYFGPGTRLTVL.

The chain recombines TRBV9 with TRBJ2-3; the D is unclear. The CDR3 covers 13 residues. The germline V gene has CDR1 SGDLS and CDR2 YYNGEE. The germline V and J ends were trimmed by 3 bases and 4 bases, with 9 bases remaining between them. CDR3 sequence (DNA): TGTGCCAGCAGCGGAGGTGGGGCAGATACGCAGTATTTT. This translates into CASSGGGADTQYF. Full variable domain (rest looked up from reference TRBV9 and TRBJ2-3): DSGVTQTPKHLITATGQRVTLRCSPRSGDLSVYWYQQSLDQGLQFLIQYYNGEERAKGNILERFSAQQFPDLHSELNLSSLELGDSALYFCASSGGGADTQYFGPGTRLTVL.

The chain has TRBV6-1 and TRBJ2-3; 8 bases align to TRBD2. CDR1 is MNHNS and CDR2 is SASEGT in the germline V gene. With V trimmed by 8 bases and J by 2 bases, 9 bases remained unmatched. The CDR3 covers 15 residues. DNA for the CDR3: TGTGCCAGCTGGTGGGTTAGCGGGACCACAGATACGCAGTATTTT. Residues: CASWWVSGTTDTQYF.